The sequence of this T cell receptor (beta chain) was determined in a study of monozygotic twins with inflammatory bowel disease. Regarding the study as a whole: The data offered no way to tell different T cell subtypes apart. Evidence failed to back one strong IBD-linked signal or clonotype.

Template-switch reactions added UMIs with a 6-nucleotide sample barcode. From its re-call of the 5' RACE reads, TCRdb lists each CDR3 protein once, without DNA. The sample includes more than 85,000 distinct CDR3 sequences. CDR1 and CDR2 from the germline V gene are KGHSH and LQKENI. CDR3 size: 15 residues. Worth noting for this clonotype: What it binds is unknown.

The sequencing input was blood. The clonotype comes from a human donor with ulcerative colitis or Crohn's disease, or a healthy co-twin of an affected twin (not recorded which). This chain links TRBV18 with TRBJ1-2. The chain's CDR3 is CASSHDPRANYGYTF.